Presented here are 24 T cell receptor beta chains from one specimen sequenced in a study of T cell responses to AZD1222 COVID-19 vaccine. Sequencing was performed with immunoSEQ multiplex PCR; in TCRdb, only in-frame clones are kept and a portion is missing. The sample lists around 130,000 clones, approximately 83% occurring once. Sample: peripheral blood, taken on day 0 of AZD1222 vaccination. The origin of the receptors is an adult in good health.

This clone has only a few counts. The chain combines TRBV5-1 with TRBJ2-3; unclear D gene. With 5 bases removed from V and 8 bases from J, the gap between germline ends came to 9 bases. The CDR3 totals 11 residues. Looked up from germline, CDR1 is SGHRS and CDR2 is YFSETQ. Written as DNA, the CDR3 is TGCGCCAGCAGGCTCGAAGCTACGCAGTATTTT. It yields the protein CASRLEATQYF.

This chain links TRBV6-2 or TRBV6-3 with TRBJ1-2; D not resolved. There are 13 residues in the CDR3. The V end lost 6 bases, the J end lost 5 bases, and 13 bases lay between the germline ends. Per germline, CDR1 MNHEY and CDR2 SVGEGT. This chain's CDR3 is CASSLGELYGYTF. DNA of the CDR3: TGTGCCAGCAGCCTGGGAGAACTGTATGGCTACACCTTC.

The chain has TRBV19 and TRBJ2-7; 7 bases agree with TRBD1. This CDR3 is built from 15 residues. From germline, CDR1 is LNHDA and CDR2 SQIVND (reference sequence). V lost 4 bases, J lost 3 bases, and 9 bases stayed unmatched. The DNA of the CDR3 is TGTGCCAGTAGTACACAGGGGACAAGTAGCTACGAGCAGTACTTC. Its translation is CASSTQGTSSYEQYF. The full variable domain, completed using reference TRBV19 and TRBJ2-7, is DGGITQSPKYLFRKEGQNVTLSCEQNLNHDAMYWYRQDPGQGLRLIYYSQIVNDFQKGDIAEGYSVSREKKESFPLTVTSAQKNPTAFYLCASSTQGTSSYEQYFGPGTRLTVT.

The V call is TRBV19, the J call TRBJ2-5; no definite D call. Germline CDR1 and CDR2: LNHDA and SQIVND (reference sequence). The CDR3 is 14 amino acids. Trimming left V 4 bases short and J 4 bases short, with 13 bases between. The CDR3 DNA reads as TGTGCCAGTAGTAAGACATCGATGGGAGAGACCCAGTACTTC. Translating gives CASSKTSMGETQYF. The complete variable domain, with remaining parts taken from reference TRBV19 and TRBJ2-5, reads DGGITQSPKYLFRKEGQNVTLSCEQNLNHDAMYWYRQDPGQGLRLIYYSQIVNDFQKGDIAEGYSVSREKKESFPLTVTSAQKNPTAFYLCASSKTSMGETQYFGPGTRLLVL.

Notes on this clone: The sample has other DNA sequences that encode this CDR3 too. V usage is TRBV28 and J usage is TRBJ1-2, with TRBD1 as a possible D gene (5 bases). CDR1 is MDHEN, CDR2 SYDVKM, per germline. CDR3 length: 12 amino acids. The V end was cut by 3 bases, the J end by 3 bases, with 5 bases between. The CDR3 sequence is CASSLGDYGYTF. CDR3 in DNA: TGTGCCAGCAGTTTGGGGGACTATGGCTACACCTTC.

The CDR3 nucleotides read TGTGCCAGCAGTTGGAGCCGGGACAGGGGCGAGTACGAGCAGTACTTC. The encoded protein is CASSWSRDRGEYEQYF. This chain joins TRBV6-5 and TRBJ2-7; 10 bases are a match to TRBD1. V shed 4 bases, J shed 4 bases, and the junction held 10 bases outside the gene matches. The CDR3 spans 16 residues. Germline V CDR1 and CDR2: MNHEY, SVGAGI.

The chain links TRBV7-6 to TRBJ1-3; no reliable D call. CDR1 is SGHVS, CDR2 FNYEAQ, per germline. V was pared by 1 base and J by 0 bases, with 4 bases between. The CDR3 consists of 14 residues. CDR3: CASSLGVSGNTIYF. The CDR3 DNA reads TGTGCCAGCAGCTTAGGCGTCTCTGGAAACACCATATATTTT. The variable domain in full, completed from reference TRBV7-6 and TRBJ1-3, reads GAGVSQSPRYKVTKRGQDVALRCDPISGHVSLYWYRQALGQGPEFLTYFNYEAQQDKSGLPNDRFSAERPEGSISTLTIQRTEQRDSAMYRCASSLGVSGNTIYFGEGSWLTVV.

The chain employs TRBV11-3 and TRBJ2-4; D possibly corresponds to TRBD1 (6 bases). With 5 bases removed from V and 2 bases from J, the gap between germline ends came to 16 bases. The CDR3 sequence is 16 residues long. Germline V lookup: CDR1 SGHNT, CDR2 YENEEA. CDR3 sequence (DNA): TGTGCCAGCAGCAAAACAGGGATGACGTCCAAAAACATTCAGTACTTC. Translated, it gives CASSKTGMTSKNIQYF.

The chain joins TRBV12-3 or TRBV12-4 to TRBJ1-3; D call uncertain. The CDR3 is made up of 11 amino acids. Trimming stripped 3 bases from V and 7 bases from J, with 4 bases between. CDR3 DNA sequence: TGTGCCAGCAGTTTGTTGAACACCATATATTTT. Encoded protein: CASSLLNTIYF.

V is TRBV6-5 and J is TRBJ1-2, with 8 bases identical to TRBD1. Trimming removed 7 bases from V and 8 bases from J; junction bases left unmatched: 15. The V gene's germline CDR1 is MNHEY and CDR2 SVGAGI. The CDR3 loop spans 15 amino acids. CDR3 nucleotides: TGTGCCAGCACTTCCCCCTCCACAGGGGGTCGGGGCTACACCTTC. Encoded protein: CASTSPSTGGRGYTF.

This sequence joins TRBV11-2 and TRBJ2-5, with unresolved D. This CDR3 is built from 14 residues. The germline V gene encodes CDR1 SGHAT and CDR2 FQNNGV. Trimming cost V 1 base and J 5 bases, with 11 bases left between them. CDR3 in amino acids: CASSLGGRSETQYF. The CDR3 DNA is TGTGCCAGCAGCTTAGGGGGTAGATCCGAGACCCAGTACTTC.

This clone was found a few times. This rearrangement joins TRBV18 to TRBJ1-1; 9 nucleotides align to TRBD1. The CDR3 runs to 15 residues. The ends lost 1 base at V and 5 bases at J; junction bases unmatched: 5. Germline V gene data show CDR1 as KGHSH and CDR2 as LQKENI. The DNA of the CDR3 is TGTGCCAGCTCACCACGGGGACAGGGCGTAACTGAAGCTTTCTTT. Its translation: CASSPRGQGVTEAFF.

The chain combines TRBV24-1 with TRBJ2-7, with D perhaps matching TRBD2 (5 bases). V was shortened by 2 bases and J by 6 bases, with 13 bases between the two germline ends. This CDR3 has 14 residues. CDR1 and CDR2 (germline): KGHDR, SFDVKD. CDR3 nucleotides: TGTGCCACCAGTGATTCAAGAAGCGGTGGCGAGCAGTACTTC. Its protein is CATSDSRSGGEQYF.

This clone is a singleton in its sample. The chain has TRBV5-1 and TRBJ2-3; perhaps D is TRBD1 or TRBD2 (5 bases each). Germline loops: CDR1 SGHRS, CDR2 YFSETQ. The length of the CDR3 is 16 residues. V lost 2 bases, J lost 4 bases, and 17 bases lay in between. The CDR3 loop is CASSLESGPGADTQYF. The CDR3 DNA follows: TGCGCCAGCAGCTTAGAATCGGGACCCGGAGCAGATACGCAGTATTTT.

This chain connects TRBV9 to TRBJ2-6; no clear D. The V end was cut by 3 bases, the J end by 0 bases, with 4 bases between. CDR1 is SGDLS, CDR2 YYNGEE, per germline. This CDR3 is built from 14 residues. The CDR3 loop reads CASSAVSGANVLTF. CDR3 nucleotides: TGTGCCAGCAGCGCAGTCTCTGGGGCCAACGTCCTGACTTTC.

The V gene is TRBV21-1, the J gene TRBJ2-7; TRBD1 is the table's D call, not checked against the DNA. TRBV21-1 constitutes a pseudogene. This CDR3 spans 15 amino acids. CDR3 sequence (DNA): TGTGCCAGCAGCAAATGGACAACCGTTACCTACGAGCAGTACTTC. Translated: CASSKWTTVTYEQYF.

CDR3 loop: CAIRGQGSDTQYF. As DNA, the CDR3 is TGTGCCATCAGGGGACAGGGCTCCGATACGCAGTATTTT. The chain joins TRBV10-3 to TRBJ2-3; TRBD1 agrees at 9 bases. The CDR3 runs 13 residues. Germline V CDR1 and CDR2: ENHRY, SYGVKD. The junction had 4 bases not matched to a gene; V was cut back by 6 bases and J by 6 bases.

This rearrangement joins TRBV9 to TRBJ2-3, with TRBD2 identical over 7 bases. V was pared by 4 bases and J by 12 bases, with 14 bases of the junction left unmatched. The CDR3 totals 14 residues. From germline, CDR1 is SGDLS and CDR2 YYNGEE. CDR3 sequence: CASSTRDYPVPQYF. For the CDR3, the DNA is TGTGCCAGCAGCACCCGGGACTATCCGGTCCCCCAGTATTTT.

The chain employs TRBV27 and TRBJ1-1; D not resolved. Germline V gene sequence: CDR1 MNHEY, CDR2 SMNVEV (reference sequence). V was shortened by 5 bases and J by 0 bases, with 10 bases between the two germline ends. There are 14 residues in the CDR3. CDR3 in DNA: TGTGCCAGCAGTGCTATAGGAGTGAACACTGAAGCTTTCTTT. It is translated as CASSAIGVNTEAFF.

The CDR3 nucleotides are TGTGCCATCAGTGAGTCGGGGACAGGGGGTGAAGGCTACACCTTC. This gives the protein CAISESGTGGEGYTF. The J gene is TRBJ1-2, the V gene TRBV10-3; 11 bases fit TRBD1. The CDR3 extends over 15 amino acids. V lost 0 bases, J lost 8 bases, and 5 bases stayed unmatched. From germline, CDR1 is ENHRY and CDR2 SYGVKD.

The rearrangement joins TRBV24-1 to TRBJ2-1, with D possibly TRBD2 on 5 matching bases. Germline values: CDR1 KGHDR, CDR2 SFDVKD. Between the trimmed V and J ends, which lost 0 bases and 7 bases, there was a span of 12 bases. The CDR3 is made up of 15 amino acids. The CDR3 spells CATSDLRGWENEQFF. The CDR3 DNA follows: TGTGCCACCAGTGATTTGCGAGGTTGGGAGAATGAGCAGTTCTTC.

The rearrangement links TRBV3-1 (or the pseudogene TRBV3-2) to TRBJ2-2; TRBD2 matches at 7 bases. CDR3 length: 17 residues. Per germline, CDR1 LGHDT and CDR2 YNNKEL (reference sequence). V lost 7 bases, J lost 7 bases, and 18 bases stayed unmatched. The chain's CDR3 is CASTILPLAAFGGELFF. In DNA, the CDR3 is TGTGCCAGCACTATATTGCCCCTAGCGGCTTTCGGCGGGGAGCTGTTTTTT.

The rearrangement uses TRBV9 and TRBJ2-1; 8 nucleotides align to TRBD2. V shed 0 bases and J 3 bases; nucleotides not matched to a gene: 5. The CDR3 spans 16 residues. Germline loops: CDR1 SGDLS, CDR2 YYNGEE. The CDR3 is CASSVALAAFYNEQFF. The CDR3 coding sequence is TGTGCCAGCAGCGTAGCACTAGCGGCCTTCTACAATGAGCAGTTCTTC. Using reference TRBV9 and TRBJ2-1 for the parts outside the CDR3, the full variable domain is DSGVTQTPKHLITATGQRVTLRCSPRSGDLSVYWYQQSLDQGLQFLIQYYNGEERAKGNILERFSAQQFPDLHSELNLSSLELGDSALYFCASSVALAAFYNEQFFGPGTRLTVL.

CDR3: CASSLAGGNHEQYF. The CDR3 region has the DNA TGTGCCAGCAGCTTGGCGGGGGGTAACCACGAGCAGTACTTC. The chain recombines TRBV5-4 with TRBJ2-7, with 7 bases aligning to TRBD2. Trimming cost V 0 bases and J 5 bases; bases outside gene matches: 5. The CDR3 is 14 amino acids. Germline CDR1 SGHNT, CDR2 YYREEE (reference sequence).